Shown below are 27 T cell receptor beta chains from a single sample sequenced in a study of metastatic and nonmetastatic thyroid tumors. Not a single patient had been given any form of treatment at any point before undergoing thyroid surgery. TCRdb used MiXCR to call clones anew from the PCR reads. The data hold some 30,000 clones, with around 30% observed a single time. Material: blood. All receptors come from a female donor with papillary thyroid cancer or a benign thyroid nodule (not recorded which). Some clones in this sample may be carry-over from other donors' samples.

This clone was seen only a few times. Its ends do not fully match the called genes, so a read error is possible. The V and J genes are TRBV20-1 and TRBJ1-1, with no clear D. The CDR3 is made up of 13 amino acids. CDR1 DFQATT and CDR2 SNEGSKA come from the germline V gene (reference sequence). The CDR3 protein is CIATPRMNTDAFF. CDR3 DNA sequence: TGCATTGCTACACCCAGGATGAACACTGATGCTTTCTTT.

Worth noting for this clone: A read error may explain this, as a much larger clone is one base away. The chain couples TRBV7-8 to TRBJ2-7; D tentatively reads TRBD1 or TRBD2 (5 bases each). The length of the CDR3 is 13 residues. Germline V gene sequence: CDR1 SGHVS, CDR2 FQNEAQ. Trimming took off 4 bases at V and 7 bases at J, with 14 bases between the two ends. The CDR3, as DNA: TGTGCCAGCAGCTCTCGACAGTGGGGGGAGCAGTACTTC. Its protein product is CASSSRQWGEQYF. Together with reference TRBV7-8 and TRBJ2-7, the CDR3 gives the full variable domain: GAGVSQSPRYKVAKRGQDVALRCDPISGHVSLFWYQQALGQGPEFLTYFQNEAQLDKSGLPSDRFFAERPEGSVSTLKIQRTQQEDSAVYLCASSSRQWGEQYFGPGTRLTVT.

This clone appeared many times. The rearrangement uses TRBV19 and TRBJ1-6; D not certain. CDR3 length: 12 residues. V gave up 7 bases and J gave up 7 bases, with 8 bases separating them. The germline V gene has CDR1 LNHDA and CDR2 SQIVND (reference sequence). The CDR3 is CASNDRNSPLHF. The CDR3 coding sequence is TGTGCCAGTAACGACCGCAATTCACCCCTCCACTTT.

At least ten counts were recorded for this clone. V and J are TRBV28 and TRBJ1-1, with D unclear. CDR1 MDHEN and CDR2 SYDVKM come from the germline V gene. The V end lost 3 bases, the J end lost 1 base, and 9 bases lay between the germline ends. This CDR3 is built from 14 residues. The CDR3 loop reads CASSLESSNTEAFF. CDR3 DNA: TGTGCCAGCAGTTTGGAGAGTTCGAACACTGAAGCTTTCTTT.

This clone was found once. The genes are TRBV20-1 and TRBJ2-7; possible D gene TRBD1, 5 bases. The V gene's germline CDR1 is DFQATT and CDR2 SNEGSKA (reference sequence). Trimming took 4 bases from V and 2 from J, leaving 18 bases between them. This CDR3 has 15 amino acids. The DNA for the CDR3 is TGCAGTGCTAATGACAGAACGAGACCTCCCTACGAGCAGTACTTC. This codes for CSANDRTRPPYEQYF.

This clone has only one observation. The J gene is TRBJ2-1, the V gene TRBV20-1; 13 positions match TRBD2. There are 17 residues in the CDR3. J lost 1 base, V lost 6 bases, and 9 bases had no gene match. Looked up from germline, CDR1 is DFQATT and CDR2 is SNEGSKA (reference sequence). CDR3 in amino acids: CSARTSGSFHSYNEQFF. Here the CDR3 DNA reads TGCAGTGCCCGGACTAGCGGGAGTTTTCATTCCTACAATGAGCAGTTCTTC.

This clone was seen a single time. This chain joins TRBV20-1 and TRBJ1-3; 10 bases agree with TRBD1. CDR1 and CDR2 (germline): DFQATT, SNEGSKA (reference sequence). The CDR3 totals 17 residues. The ends lost 1 base at V and 2 bases at J; junction bases unmatched: 8. CDR3 region: CSARASGQGTTGNTIYF. The CDR3 DNA is TGCAGTGCTAGAGCGTCGGGACAGGGGACAACTGGAAACACCATATATTTT.

This clone was seen a few times. The rearrangement joins TRBV6-1 to TRBJ2-3; no definite D call. The CDR3 covers 13 residues. Germline lookup yields CDR1 MNHNS and CDR2 SASEGT. V was shortened by 6 bases and J by 2 bases, with 9 bases between the two germline ends. The CDR3, as DNA: TGTGCCAGCAGGGGCGGTGCCACAGATACGCAGTATTTT. Protein product: CASRGGATDTQYF.

This sequence joins TRBV30 and TRBJ1-5, with 7 bases that match TRBD1. This CDR3 comprises 16 residues. Trimming took 0 bases from V and 3 from J; bases not matched to a gene: 8. Germline-derived CDR1 and CDR2 are GTSNPN and SVGIG (reference sequence). The CDR3 DNA follows: TGTGCCTGGAGTGTATACAGGACAGGAATCAATCAGCCCCAGCATTTT. It is translated as CAWSVYRTGINQPQHF.

This chain connects TRBV18 to TRBJ1-2; the D is unclear. This CDR3 is built from 15 residues. Trimming stripped 2 bases from V and 0 bases from J, with 10 bases between. Germline V lookup: CDR1 KGHSH, CDR2 LQKENI. The CDR3 DNA follows: TGTGCCAGCTCACCAGTAAACCGACCTAACTATGGCTACACCTTC. Its protein product is CASSPVNRPNYGYTF.

The table lists this clone with a few counts. The rearrangement joins TRBV27 to TRBJ2-7, with 13 positions matching TRBD2. The CDR3 loop spans 14 amino acids. The germline gives CDR1 MNHEY, CDR2 SMNVEV (reference sequence). Germline trimming cut 3 bases from V and 6 bases from J; bases unmatched to any gene: 2. The chain's CDR3 is CASSFRLAGGEQYF. CDR3 nucleotide sequence: TGTGCCAGCAGTTTCAGACTAGCGGGAGGCGAGCAGTACTTC.

This clone turned up a few times. The chain couples TRBV12-3 or TRBV12-4 to TRBJ2-7, with 11 bases aligning to TRBD2. V gave up 5 bases and J gave up 5 bases; unmatched junction bases: 8. The CDR3 is made up of 15 amino acids. CDR3 protein: CASSRTSGWAHEQYF. The CDR3 DNA reads TGTGCCAGCAGTCGGACTAGCGGGTGGGCCCACGAGCAGTACTTC.

This clone was counted many times. The chain uses TRBV5-5 and TRBJ2-1, with 11 nucleotides matching TRBD2. The CDR3 sequence is 15 residues long. Germline V gene sequence: CDR1 SGHKS, CDR2 YYEKEE (reference sequence). Unmatched junction bases numbered 5, after V lost 5 bases and J lost 4 bases. CDR3 loop: CASRNGLAGYNEQFF. For the CDR3, the DNA is TGTGCCAGCAGAAACGGACTAGCGGGTTACAATGAGCAGTTCTTC.

The sample holds many counts of this clone. The J gene is TRBJ2-3, the V gene TRBV20-1, with 7 nucleotides matching TRBD2. CDR3 length: 17 residues. CDR1 is DFQATT, CDR2 SNEGSKA, per germline (reference sequence). The ends lost 0 bases at V and 11 bases at J; junction bases unmatched: 20. CDR3 sequence: CSARDTSGSREMLRQYF. CDR3 DNA sequence: TGCAGTGCTAGAGATACGAGTGGGTCGCGGGAGATGTTAAGGCAGTATTTT.

This clone was picked up a small number of times. The gene calls are TRBV6-1 and TRBJ1-5; D call uncertain. The V and J ends lost 6 bases and 0 bases respectively, with 9 bases between them. The CDR3 totals 14 residues. CDR1 is MNHNS, CDR2 SASEGT, per germline. The CDR3 sequence: CASRGSNSNQPQHF. In DNA, the CDR3 is TGTGCCAGCAGGGGAAGTAATAGCAATCAGCCCCAGCATTTT.

A remark on this clone: This is likely a read error, given that the CDR3 carries no conserved phenylalanine or tryptophan at its end. The DNA is omitted, as the CDR3 cannot be located on it reliably, and the CDR3 follows TCRdb's listing. The chain combines TRBV7-2 with TRBJ2-7; the D segment call TRBD1 is taken from the table without a DNA check. Germline V gene data show CDR1 as SGHTA and CDR2 as FQGNSA. The CDR3 is 15 amino acids long, termini counted. The CDR3 region is CASSPYRGQSYEHDL.

In its sample, this clone was seen many times. J is TRBJ1-6 and V is TRBV20-1; no clear D gene. CDR3 length equals 13 residues. Germline V gene data show CDR1 as DFQATT and CDR2 as SNEGSKA (reference sequence). Trimming removed 6 bases at V and 11 bases at J, with 17 bases between. This chain's CDR3 is CSARDGLHPPLHF. CDR3 bases: TGCAGTGCCCGTGACGGCCTTCATCCACCCCTCCACTTT.

For this clone: Compared with germline, one end of the junction differs, possibly owing to a read error. The V call is TRBV11-2, the J call TRBJ1-2; weak D call: TRBD1 (5 bases). This CDR3 has 14 residues. The germline gives CDR1 SGHAT, CDR2 FQNNGV. The CDR3 nucleotides read TGTGCCAGCAGCTTAGGGGGAACAGGTTATGTCTACACCTTC. This translates into CASSLGGTGYVYTF.

This clone has a count of ten or more. This chain connects TRBV12-3 or TRBV12-4 to TRBJ2-3; 8 nucleotides agree with TRBD2. This CDR3 spans 15 amino acids. The ends lost 2 bases at V and 2 bases at J; junction bases unmatched: 3. As DNA, the CDR3 is TGTGCCAGCAGTTTAACTAGCGGAATCACAGATACGCAGTATTTT. It translates to CASSLTSGITDTQYF.

In regard to this clone: A junction boundary mismatches the germline segment, possibly from a read error. This rearrangement joins TRBV11-3 to TRBJ2-7, with 7 bases identical to TRBD2. The germline V gene has CDR1 SGHNT and CDR2 YENEEA. The CDR3 consists of 16 residues. The chain's CDR3 is CASSESGNSFSYEQYF. CDR3 DNA: TGCGCCAGCAGCGAGAGCGGGAATAGCTTCTCCTACGAGCAGTACTTC.

The chain carries TRBV18 and TRBJ1-1, with 7 bases lining up with TRBD1. V was pared by 5 bases and J by 1 base, with 4 bases of the junction left unmatched. Germline-derived CDR1 and CDR2 are KGHSH and LQKENI. The CDR3 loop spans 14 amino acids. The CDR3 loop is CASSAGQRNTEAFF. CDR3 nucleotide sequence: TGTGCCAGCTCAGCGGGACAGAGGAACACTGAAGCTTTCTTT.

The J gene is TRBJ2-1, the V gene TRBV24-1; TRBD2 agrees at 7 bases. V lost 0 bases and J lost 6; bases outside the gene matches: 7. There are 16 residues in the CDR3. Germline CDR1 reads KGHDR; CDR2 reads SFDVKD. The CDR3 loop reads CATSDLPAGVRNEQFF. The CDR3 bases are TGTGCCACCAGTGATTTGCCGGCGGGAGTACGCAATGAGCAGTTCTTC.

In this sample, this clone turned up a few times. The V call is TRBV6-4, the J call TRBJ2-2; D gene unclear. V shed 3 bases and J shed 5 bases, with 7 bases lying between them. Germline values: CDR1 MRHNA, CDR2 SNTAGT. The CDR3 extends over 13 amino acids. Here the CDR3 DNA reads TGTGCCAGCAGTGAGGTCGGGACCGGGGAGCTGTTTTTT. It translates to CASSEVGTGELFF.

This clone was observed many times. The chain employs TRBV6-1 and TRBJ2-2, with 9 bases fitting TRBD1. This CDR3 has 16 residues. V gave up 6 bases and J gave up 5 bases; unmatched junction bases: 10. Germline V gene sequence: CDR1 MNHNS, CDR2 SASEGT. The CDR3 DNA reads as TGTGCCAGCAGCCTAGGACAGGGGCGGTTGACCGGGGAGCTGTTTTTT. This translates into CASSLGQGRLTGELFF.

This clone was seen many times. V and J are TRBV29-1 and TRBJ2-7; D call uncertain. Germline values: CDR1 SQVTM, CDR2 ANQGSEA. Between the trimmed V and J ends, which lost 1 base and 0 bases, there was a span of 19 bases. The CDR3 extends over 17 amino acids. The CDR3 loop reads CSVEVRMSSTLSYEQYF. The CDR3 DNA reads TGCAGCGTTGAAGTTCGGATGAGTTCAACTCTCTCCTACGAGCAGTACTTC.

This clone was recorded many times. The J gene is TRBJ2-5, the V gene TRBV3-1; 7 positions match TRBD1. The germline V gene has CDR1 LGHDT and CDR2 YNNKEL (reference sequence). This CDR3 contains 16 residues. Germline trimming cut 1 base from V and 3 bases from J; bases unmatched to any gene: 8. In DNA form, the CDR3 reads TGTGCCAGCAGCCAAGTCCCCCACAGGGGAGAAGAGACCCAGTACTTC. It specifies CASSQVPHRGEETQYF.

The chain links TRBV5-1 to TRBJ1-4, with a weak D call TRBD1 (6 bases). This CDR3 spans 14 amino acids. Trimming pared 0 bases from V and 6 bases from J, leaving 9 bases between. Germline CDR1 and CDR2: SGHRS and YFSETQ. Here the CDR3 reads CASSLAGGDEKLFF. The CDR3 coding sequence is TGCGCCAGCAGCTTGGCGGGGGGCGATGAAAAACTGTTTTTT.